This T cell receptor beta chain was recorded in a study of alternative splicing in chronic myeloid leukemia remission (dated by TCRdb to the early 2020s). Background on the whole study: RNA sequencing was used to profile peripheral blood taken from chronic-phase CML patients both at diagnosis and at remission, and those profiles were then compared against healthy donors. Total RNA was extracted with Trizol from peripheral blood mononuclear cells of diagnosis, remission and control samples. Median ages were 54 years at diagnosis, around 59 at remission and less than 40 for healthy controls. In terms of female/male counts, the diagnosis samples were 11/5, the remission samples were 8/3 and the controls were 2/4. General findings and caveats noted by the study authors: Blood cell composition differed strongly depending on the timepoint, moving from an enrichment of myeloid progenitors at diagnosis to an enrichment of mature lymphoid cells at remission. At remission, blood cell composition was found to be reconfigured to resemble that of lymphoid cell-enriched normal controls.

The library was prepared using bulk RNA-seq. The TruSeq Stranded RNA sample prep kit was used to generate libraries of poly-A-enriched mRNA from an input of 0.85 to 1 ug total RNA. Every sample was sequenced in triplicate, with paired-end sequencing run on a HiSeq 2500. Each mate in the RNA-seq data had a read length of 125 nucleotides. The original pipeline was this. Reads were trimmed and aligned to hg38 with STAR v2.7, with quality control by FASTQC, RSeQC and multiqc. Salmon 0.14.1 was used to quantify gene expression levels as transcripts per million (TPM). Principal component analysis suggested that transcriptomic profiles were not driven by trial, library batch, sequencing batch, treatment regimen or sex. Reprocessed by TCRdb, the reads give a single entry per CDR3 protein sequence, without DNA. The V and J calls were not made by the authors but by TCRdb's processing. This sample has about 400 distinct CDR3 sequences in its table, and 98% of those were observed once. About 6.5% of the sample belongs to the ten largest clones.

As normal controls, peripheral blood was provided by six healthy donors. The germline V gene gives CDR1 as SNHLY and CDR2 as FYNNEI. From the cysteine up to the phenylalanine, the CDR3 has a length of 10 residues. The entry carries no DNA sequence. A word on this clonotype: This clone's antigen is unknown.

Sequences were obtained from PBMCs. The clonotype comes from a person between 30 and 49 years old in good health. Recombination joined TRBV2 with TRBJ2-5. The CDR3 is CASKWETQYF.